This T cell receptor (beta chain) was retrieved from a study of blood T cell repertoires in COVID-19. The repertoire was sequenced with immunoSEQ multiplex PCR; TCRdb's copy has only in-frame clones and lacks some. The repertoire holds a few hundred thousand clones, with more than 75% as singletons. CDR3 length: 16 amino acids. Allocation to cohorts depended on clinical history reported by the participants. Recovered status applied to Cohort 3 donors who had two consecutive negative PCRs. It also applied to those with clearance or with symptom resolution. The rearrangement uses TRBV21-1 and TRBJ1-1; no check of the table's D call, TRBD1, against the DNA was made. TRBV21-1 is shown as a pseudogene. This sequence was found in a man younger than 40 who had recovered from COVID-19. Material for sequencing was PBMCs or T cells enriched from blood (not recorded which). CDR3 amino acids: CASSKAGTGSNTEAFF. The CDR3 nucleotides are TGTGCCAGCAGCAAAGCTGGGACAGGGTCGAACACTGAAGCTTTCTTT.